This T cell receptor beta chain derives from a study of blood T cell repertoires in COVID-19. Study at large: The United States, Italy and Spain were the sources of the acute and convalescent COVID-19 samples. The analysed material was cDNA or gDNA that came from T cells, B-cell-depleted T cells, or PBMCs.

CDR1 and CDR2 from the germline V gene are SNHLY and FYNNEI. The V gene lost 6 bases and the J gene lost 0 bases, with 11 bases spanning the gap. This CDR3 comprises 14 residues. Under the authors' procedure: How many nucleated cells were present was estimated from reference gene primer amplification. Here immunoSEQ multiplex PCR was the method, and the copy in TCRdb shows in-frame clones only, minus some. V and J calls and clone size come straight from that table; D and trimming were deduced from the DNA. The data hold over 100,000 clones, with around four fifths observed a single time. The source is a woman aged 70-85 years with acute or convalescent COVID-19. V gene TRBV2 combines with J gene TRBJ2-5; weak D call: TRBD1 (7 bases). The material sequenced was peripheral blood. This CDR3 is CASSRGRYQETQYF. CDR3 nucleotide sequence: TGTGCCAGCAGCAGGGGGAGGTACCAAGAGACCCAGTACTTC.